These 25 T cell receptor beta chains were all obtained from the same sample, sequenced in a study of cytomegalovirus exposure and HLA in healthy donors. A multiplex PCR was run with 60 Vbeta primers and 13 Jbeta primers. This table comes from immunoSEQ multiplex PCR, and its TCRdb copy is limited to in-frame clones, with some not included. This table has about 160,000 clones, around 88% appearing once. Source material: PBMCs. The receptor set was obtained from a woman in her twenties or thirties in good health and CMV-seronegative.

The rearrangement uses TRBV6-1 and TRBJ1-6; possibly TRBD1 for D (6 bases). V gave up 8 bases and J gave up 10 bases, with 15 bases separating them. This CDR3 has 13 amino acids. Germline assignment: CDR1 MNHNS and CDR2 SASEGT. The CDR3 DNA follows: TGTGCCAGCGGAATGACAGGCCCCTCACCCCTCCACTTT. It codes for CASGMTGPSPLHF.

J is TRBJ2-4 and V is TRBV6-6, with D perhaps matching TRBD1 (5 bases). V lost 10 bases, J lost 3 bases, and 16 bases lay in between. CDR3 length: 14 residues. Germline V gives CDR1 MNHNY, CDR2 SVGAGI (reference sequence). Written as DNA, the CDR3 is TGTGCCACCACTCCAAGGGGCCTCAAAAACATTCAGTACTTC. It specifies CATTPRGLKNIQYF.

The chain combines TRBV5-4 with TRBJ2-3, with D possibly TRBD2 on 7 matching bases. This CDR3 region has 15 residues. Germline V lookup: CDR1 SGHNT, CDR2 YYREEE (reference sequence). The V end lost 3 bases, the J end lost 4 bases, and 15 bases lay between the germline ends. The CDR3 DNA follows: TGTGCCAGCAGCTCAAAGGGGGGGACGGCAGATACGCAGTATTTT. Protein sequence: CASSSKGGTADTQYF.

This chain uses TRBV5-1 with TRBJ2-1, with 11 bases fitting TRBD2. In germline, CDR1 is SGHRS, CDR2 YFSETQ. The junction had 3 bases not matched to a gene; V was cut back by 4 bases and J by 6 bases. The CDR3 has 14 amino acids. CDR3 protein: CASSVGLAGNEQFF. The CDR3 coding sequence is TGCGCCAGCAGCGTTGGACTAGCGGGCAATGAGCAGTTCTTC. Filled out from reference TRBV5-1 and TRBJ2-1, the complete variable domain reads KAGVTQTPRYLIKTRGQQVTLSCSPISGHRSVSWYQQTPGQGLQFLFEYFSETQRNKGNFPGRFSGRQFSNSRSEMNVSTLELGDSALYLCASSVGLAGNEQFFGPGTRLTVL.

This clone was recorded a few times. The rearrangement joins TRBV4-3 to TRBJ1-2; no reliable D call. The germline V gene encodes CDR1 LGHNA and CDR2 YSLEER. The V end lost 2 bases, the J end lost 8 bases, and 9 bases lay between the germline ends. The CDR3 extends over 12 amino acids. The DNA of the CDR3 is TGCGCCAGCAGCCAAAACCAGGCCGGCTACACCTTC. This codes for CASSQNQAGYTF.

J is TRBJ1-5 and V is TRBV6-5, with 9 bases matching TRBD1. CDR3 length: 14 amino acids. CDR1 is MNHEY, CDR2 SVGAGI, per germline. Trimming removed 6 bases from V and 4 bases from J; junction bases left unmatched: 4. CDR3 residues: CASRRTGANQPQHF. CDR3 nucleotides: TGTGCCAGCAGGCGGACAGGGGCTAATCAGCCCCAGCATTTT.

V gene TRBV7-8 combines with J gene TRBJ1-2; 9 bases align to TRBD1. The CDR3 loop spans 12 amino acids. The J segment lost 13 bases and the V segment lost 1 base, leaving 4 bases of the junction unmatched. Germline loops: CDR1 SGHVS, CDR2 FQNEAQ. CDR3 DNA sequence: TGTGCCAGCAGCTTAGGTGCGGGACAGGGCACCTTC. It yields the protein CASSLGAGQGTF.

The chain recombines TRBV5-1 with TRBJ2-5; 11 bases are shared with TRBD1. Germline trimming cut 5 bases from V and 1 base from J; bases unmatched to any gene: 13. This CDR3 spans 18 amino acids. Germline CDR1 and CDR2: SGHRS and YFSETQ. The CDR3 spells CASSLRTGGVTAQETQYF. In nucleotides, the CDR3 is TGCGCCAGCAGTTTACGGACAGGGGGCGTGACCGCCCAAGAGACCCAGTACTTC.

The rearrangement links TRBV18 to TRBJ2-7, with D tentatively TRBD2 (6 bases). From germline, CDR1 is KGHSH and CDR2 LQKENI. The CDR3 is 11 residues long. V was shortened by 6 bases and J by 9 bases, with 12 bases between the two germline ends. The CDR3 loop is CASSRDGRQYF. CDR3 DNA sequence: TGTGCCAGCTCGCGGGACGGTAGGCAGTACTTC.

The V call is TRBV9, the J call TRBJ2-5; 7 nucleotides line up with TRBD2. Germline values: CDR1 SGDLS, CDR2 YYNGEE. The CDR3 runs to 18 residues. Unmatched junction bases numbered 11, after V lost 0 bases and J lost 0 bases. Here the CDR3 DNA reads TGTGCCAGCAGCGTAGCAGGGAGGGGAGTCGGGAACCAAGAGACCCAGTACTTC. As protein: CASSVAGRGVGNQETQYF.

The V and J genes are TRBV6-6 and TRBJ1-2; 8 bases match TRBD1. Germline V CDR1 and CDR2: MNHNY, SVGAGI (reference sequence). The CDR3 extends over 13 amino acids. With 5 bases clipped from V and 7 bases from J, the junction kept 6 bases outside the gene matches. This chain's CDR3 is CASSPRTGGGYTF. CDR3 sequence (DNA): TGTGCCAGCAGTCCGCGTACAGGGGGTGGCTACACCTTC.

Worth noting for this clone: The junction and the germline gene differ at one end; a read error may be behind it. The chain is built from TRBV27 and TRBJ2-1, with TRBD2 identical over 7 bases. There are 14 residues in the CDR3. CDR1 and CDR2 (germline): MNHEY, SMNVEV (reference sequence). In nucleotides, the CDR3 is TGTGCCAGCAGTCTATCACGACTAGCCTGGGAGCAGTTCTTC. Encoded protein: CASSLSRLAWEQFF.

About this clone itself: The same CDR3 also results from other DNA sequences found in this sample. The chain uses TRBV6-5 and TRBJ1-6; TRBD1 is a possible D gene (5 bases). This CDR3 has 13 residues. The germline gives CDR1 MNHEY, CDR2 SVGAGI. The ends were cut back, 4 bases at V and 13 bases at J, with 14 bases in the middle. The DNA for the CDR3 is TGTGCCAGCAGTTTGACAGAATTCTCCCCCCTCCACTTT. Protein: CASSLTEFSPLHF.

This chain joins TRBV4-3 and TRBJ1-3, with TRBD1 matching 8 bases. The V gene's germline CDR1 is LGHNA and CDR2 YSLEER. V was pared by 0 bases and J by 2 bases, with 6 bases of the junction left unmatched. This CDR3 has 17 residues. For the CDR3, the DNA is TGCGCCAGCAGCCAAGAAGGGACAGGTGGAGCTGGAAACACCATATATTTT. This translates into CASSQEGTGGAGNTIYF.

Written as DNA, the CDR3 is TGTGCCAGCAGCGGGACCCTGGGACAGGGGAAAGAGACCCAGTACTTC. Its translation: CASSGTLGQGKETQYF. V and J are TRBV7-9 and TRBJ2-5; 10 bases agree with TRBD1. V lost 5 bases to trimming and J lost 3 bases; unmatched junction nucleotides: 9. From germline, CDR1 is SEHNR and CDR2 FQNEAQ (reference sequence). The CDR3 extends over 16 amino acids. The whole variable domain, filled in from reference TRBV7-9 and TRBJ2-5, reads DTGVSQNPRHKITKRGQNVTFRCDPISEHNRLYWYRQTLGQGPEFLTYFQNEAQLEKSRLLSDRFSAERPKGSFSTLEIQRTEQGDSAMYLCASSGTLGQGKETQYFGPGTRLLVL.

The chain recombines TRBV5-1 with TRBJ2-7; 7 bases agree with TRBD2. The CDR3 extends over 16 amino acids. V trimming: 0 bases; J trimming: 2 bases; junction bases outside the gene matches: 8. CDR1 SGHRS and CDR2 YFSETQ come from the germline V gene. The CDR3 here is CASSLGPSGNPYEQYF. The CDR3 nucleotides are TGCGCCAGCAGCTTGGGCCCCAGCGGGAACCCCTACGAGCAGTACTTC. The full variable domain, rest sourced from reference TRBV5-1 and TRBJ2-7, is KAGVTQTPRYLIKTRGQQVTLSCSPISGHRSVSWYQQTPGQGLQFLFEYFSETQRNKGNFPGRFSGRQFSNSRSEMNVSTLELGDSALYLCASSLGPSGNPYEQYFGPGTRLTVT.

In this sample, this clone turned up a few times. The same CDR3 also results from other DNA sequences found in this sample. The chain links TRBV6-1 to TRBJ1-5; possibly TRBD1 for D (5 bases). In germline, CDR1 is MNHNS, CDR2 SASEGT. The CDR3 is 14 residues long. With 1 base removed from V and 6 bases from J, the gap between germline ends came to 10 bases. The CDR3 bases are TGTGCCAGCAGTGAAGGCCAGGGAGGTCAGCCCCAGCATTTT. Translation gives CASSEGQGGQPQHF.

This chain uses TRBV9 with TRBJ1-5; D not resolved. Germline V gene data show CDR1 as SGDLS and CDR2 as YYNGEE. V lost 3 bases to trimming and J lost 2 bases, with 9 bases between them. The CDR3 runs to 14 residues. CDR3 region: CASSAAQGNQPQHF. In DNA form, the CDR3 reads TGTGCCAGCAGCGCCGCTCAGGGCAATCAGCCCCAGCATTTT.

The CDR3 sequence is CASSPTGQGEKLFF. In nucleotides, the CDR3 is TGTGCCAGCTCACCAACAGGGCAGGGTGAAAAACTGTTTTTT. The chain couples TRBV18 to TRBJ1-4, with TRBD1 as a possible D gene (6 bases). CDR1 is KGHSH, CDR2 LQKENI, per germline. The length of the CDR3 is 14 residues. V lost 2 bases, J lost 7 bases, and 11 bases lay in between.

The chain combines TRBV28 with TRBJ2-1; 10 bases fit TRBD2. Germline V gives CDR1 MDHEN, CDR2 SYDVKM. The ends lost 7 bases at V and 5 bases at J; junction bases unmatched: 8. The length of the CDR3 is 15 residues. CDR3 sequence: CASIPSGSLDNEQFF. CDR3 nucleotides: TGTGCCAGCATCCCTAGCGGGAGCCTTGACAATGAGCAGTTCTTC.

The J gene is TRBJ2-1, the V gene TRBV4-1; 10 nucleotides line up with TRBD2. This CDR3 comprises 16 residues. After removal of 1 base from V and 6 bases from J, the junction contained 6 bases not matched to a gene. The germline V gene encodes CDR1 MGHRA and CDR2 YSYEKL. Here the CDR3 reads CASSQGRTSGINEQFF. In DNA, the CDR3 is TGCGCCAGCAGCCAAGGGAGAACTAGCGGGATCAATGAGCAGTTCTTC.

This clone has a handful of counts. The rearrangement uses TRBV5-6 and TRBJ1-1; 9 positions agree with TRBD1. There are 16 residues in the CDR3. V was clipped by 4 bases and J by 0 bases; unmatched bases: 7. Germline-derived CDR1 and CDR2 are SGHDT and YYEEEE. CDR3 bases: TGTGCCAGCAGCCGTCCCGGGACAGGGATGAACACTGAAGCTTTCTTT. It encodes CASSRPGTGMNTEAFF.

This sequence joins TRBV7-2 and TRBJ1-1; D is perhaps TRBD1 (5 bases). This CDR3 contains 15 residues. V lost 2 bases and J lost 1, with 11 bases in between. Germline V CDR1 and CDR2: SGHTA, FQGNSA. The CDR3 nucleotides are TGTGCCAGCAGCTTAAATGGGGCCAAGAACACTGAAGCTTTCTTT. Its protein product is CASSLNGAKNTEAFF.

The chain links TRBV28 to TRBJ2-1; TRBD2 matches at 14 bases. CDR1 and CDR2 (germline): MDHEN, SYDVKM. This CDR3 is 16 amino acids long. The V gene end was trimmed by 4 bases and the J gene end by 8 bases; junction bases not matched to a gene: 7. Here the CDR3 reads CASSSGTSGRSDEQFF. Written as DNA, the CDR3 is TGTGCCAGCAGTTCCGGGACTAGCGGGAGAAGCGATGAGCAGTTCTTC.

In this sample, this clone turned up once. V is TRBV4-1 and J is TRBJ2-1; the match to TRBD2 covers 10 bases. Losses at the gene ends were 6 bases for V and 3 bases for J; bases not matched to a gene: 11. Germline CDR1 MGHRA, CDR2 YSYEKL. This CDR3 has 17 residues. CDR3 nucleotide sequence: TGCGCCAGCAGACCCAACCTACTAGCGGGAAACTACAATGAGCAGTTCTTC. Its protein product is CASRPNLLAGNYNEQFF.